This passage covers 18 T cell receptor beta chains from one sample sequenced in a study of blood T cell repertoires in COVID-19 (TCRdb year 2020). The library was obtained by the immunoSEQ multiplex PCR assay. TCRdb re-hosts the immuneACCESS table, in-frame sequences only. Its copies lack some clones; in the studies checked, an unresolved V gene accounts for under half of them, and the cause for the rest is not known. This sample gives 150,000 to 200,000 clones in total; just over 90% of them show up just once. The ten most abundant clones make up 2% of the sample. Sequenced sample: peripheral blood. These receptors originate from a woman in her sixties with COVID-19, enrolled during active disease.

This chain uses TRBV19 with TRBJ2-5; D may be TRBD1 (6 bases). From germline, CDR1 is LNHDA and CDR2 SQIVND (reference sequence). Trimming stripped 4 bases from V and 7 bases from J, with 10 bases between. CDR3 size: 12 residues. In DNA, the CDR3 is TGTGCCAGTAGTACCGCAGGGGTGACCCAGTACTTC. Encoded protein: CASSTAGVTQYF.

The V and J genes are TRBV13 and TRBJ2-3; D remains ambiguous. CDR1 is PRHDT, CDR2 FYEKMQ, per germline (reference sequence). The V gene lost 0 bases and the J gene lost 0 bases, with 7 bases spanning the gap. The CDR3 sequence is 15 residues long. CDR3 sequence reads: CASSLGRLSTDTQYF. In DNA, the CDR3 is TGTGCCAGCAGCTTAGGGAGGCTGAGCACAGATACGCAGTATTTT.

This chain connects TRBV5-1 to TRBJ2-6; 9 bases align to TRBD1. This CDR3 contains 18 residues. Germline lookup yields CDR1 SGHRS and CDR2 YFSETQ. V dropped 5 bases and J dropped 2; count of bases not matched to a gene: 11. The chain's CDR3 is CASRAVPGQGAGANVLTF. DNA of the CDR3: TGCGCCAGCAGGGCCGTCCCGGGACAGGGAGCTGGGGCCAACGTCCTGACTTTC. Complete variable domain (other parts from reference TRBV5-1 and TRBJ2-6): KAGVTQTPRYLIKTRGQQVTLSCSPISGHRSVSWYQQTPGQGLQFLFEYFSETQRNKGNFPGRFSGRQFSNSRSEMNVSTLELGDSALYLCASRAVPGQGAGANVLTFGAGSRLTVL.

The chain is built from TRBV6-2 or TRBV6-3 and TRBJ2-2; D gene ambiguous. Germline V gene data show CDR1 as MNHEY and CDR2 as SVGEGT. V was pared by 2 bases and J by 2 bases, with 6 bases between. The CDR3 is 14 residues long. CDR3 region: CASSYPLNTGELFF. CDR3 coding DNA: TGTGCCAGCAGTTACCCTTTAAACACCGGGGAGCTGTTTTTT.

The chain combines TRBV11-2 with TRBJ2-3, with 16 positions matching TRBD2. The J segment lost 8 bases and the V segment lost 6 bases, leaving 5 bases of the junction unmatched. The V gene's germline CDR1 is SGHAT and CDR2 FQNNGV. CDR3 length: 15 amino acids. CDR3 sequence: CASSTGTSGGGTQYF. Here the CDR3 DNA reads TGTGCCAGCAGTACCGGGACTAGCGGGGGGGGTACGCAGTATTTT.

This chain uses TRBV7-2 with TRBJ2-1; 8 bases fit TRBD2. The CDR3 is 16 residues long. Germline V lookup: CDR1 SGHTA, CDR2 FQGNSA. J was trimmed by 6 bases and V by 1 base; bases with no gene match: 8. Here the CDR3 DNA reads TGTGCCAGCAGCTTAGTGGGACTAGGGGGTGGCAATGAGCAGTTCTTC. Translated, it gives CASSLVGLGGGNEQFF.

The J gene is TRBJ1-5, the V gene TRBV10-2; TRBD1 agrees at 8 bases. V gave up 9 bases and J gave up 0 bases; unmatched junction bases: 10. The CDR3 is 16 residues long. The germline V gene encodes CDR1 WSHSY and CDR2 SAAADI. CDR3 region: CASEPGQVVSNQPQHF. CDR3 in DNA: TGCGCCAGTGAACCGGGACAGGTGGTTAGCAATCAGCCCCAGCATTTT.

The chain links TRBV6-2 or TRBV6-3 to TRBJ2-7; 8 bases line up with TRBD2. Germline CDR1 is MNHEY and CDR2 is SVGEGT. The CDR3 is made up of 16 amino acids. V was pared by 2 bases and J by 4 bases, with 10 bases of the junction left unmatched. This chain's CDR3 is CASSYPRGGSGYEQYF. CDR3 bases: TGTGCCAGCAGTTACCCCCGGGGGGGTTCGGGATACGAGCAGTACTTC.

This sequence joins TRBV21-1 and TRBJ1-2; the DNA was not compared with TRBD1, the D call given in the table. TRBV21-1 has pseudogene status. The CDR3 is made up of 15 amino acids. CDR3 protein: CASSPGQREHYGYTF. Here the CDR3 DNA reads TGTGCCAGCAGCCCTGGACAGAGAGAGCACTATGGCTACACCTTC.

The count of this clone is one. The DNA for the CDR3 is TGCGCCAGCAGCTTCGCGAGGGCCTCGACTAGCGGGGGGGCGAACACCGGGGAGCTGTTTTTT. Translation gives CASSFARASTSGGANTGELFF. The V and J genes are TRBV5-1 and TRBJ2-2; the match to TRBD2 covers 14 bases. The CDR3 covers 21 residues. Germline V gives CDR1 SGHRS, CDR2 YFSETQ. The junction had 12 bases not matched to a gene; V was cut back by 2 bases and J by 0 bases.

This clone was detected once. J is TRBJ2-2 and V is TRBV4-3; D is possibly TRBD1 (5 bases). The germline CDR1 and CDR2 sequences are LGHNA and YSLEER. The V end was cut by 5 bases, the J end by 8 bases, with 18 bases between. CDR3 size: 15 residues. The CDR3 here is CASSVQTARAGELFF. The CDR3 nucleotides are TGCGCCAGCAGCGTCCAGACAGCTCGAGCGGGGGAGCTGTTTTTT.

This clone has more than one count but fewer than ten. This rearrangement joins TRBV4-3 to TRBJ1-2; no firm D call. The germline V gene encodes CDR1 LGHNA and CDR2 YSLEER. The CDR3 is 15 amino acids. Trimming removed 0 bases from V and 3 bases from J, with 11 bases in between. DNA of the CDR3: TGCGCCAGCAGCCAAGAGGTTTCTGCAGACTATGGCTACACCTTC. Its translation: CASSQEVSADYGYTF.

The rearrangement uses TRBV6-1 and TRBJ1-4; D is perhaps TRBD1 (6 bases). The CDR3 runs to 14 residues. V was cut by 3 bases and J by 7 bases, with 12 bases left in between. CDR1 MNHNS and CDR2 SASEGT come from the germline V gene. CDR3 loop: CASSDQGQSEKLFF. The CDR3 bases are TGTGCCAGCAGTGACCAGGGGCAGAGTGAAAAACTGTTTTTT.

The chain uses TRBV19 and TRBJ2-1; 11 bases map to TRBD2. Germline-derived CDR1 and CDR2 are LNHDA and SQIVND (reference sequence). The CDR3 has 15 amino acids. The V and J ends lost 3 bases and 6 bases, in that order; junction bases with no gene match: 4. Here the CDR3 reads CASSIVSGGVNEQFF. Written as DNA, the CDR3 is TGTGCCAGTAGTATCGTTAGCGGGGGGGTCAATGAGCAGTTCTTC.

The chain employs TRBV19 and TRBJ1-4, with D tentatively TRBD1 (5 bases). V lost 7 bases and J lost 6, with 15 bases in between. CDR3 length equals 14 residues. Germline CDR1 and CDR2: LNHDA and SQIVND (reference sequence). CDR3 sequence (DNA): TGTGCCAGTACGTGGAGGGGAGGGCATGAAAAACTGTTTTTT. It specifies CASTWRGGHEKLFF.

The CDR3 region is CASSLAYAEQFF. The DNA of the CDR3 is TGTGCCAGCAGCTTAGCCTACGCCGAGCAGTTCTTC. The chain combines TRBV7-2 with TRBJ2-1; D unclear. Germline lookup yields CDR1 SGHTA and CDR2 FQGNSA. This CDR3 is built from 12 residues. Deletions cut 0 bases from V and 10 bases from J, with 7 bases between.

The chain combines TRBV18 with TRBJ2-7; weak D call: TRBD1 (6 bases). Per germline, CDR1 KGHSH and CDR2 LQKENI. CDR3 length: 15 residues. V shed 3 bases and J shed 3 bases, with 15 bases lying between them. The CDR3, as DNA: TGTGCCAGCTCACCCAATAGCGAACAGGGCTACGAGCAGTACTTC. This gives the protein CASSPNSEQGYEQYF.

This sequence joins TRBV14 and TRBJ1-1; D is unresolved. V was trimmed by 4 bases and J by 1 base, leaving 7 bases between them. CDR3 length equals 13 residues. From germline, CDR1 is SGHDN and CDR2 FVKESK. This CDR3 reads CASSPFRNTEAFF. CDR3 coding DNA: TGTGCCAGCAGCCCCTTTCGGAACACTGAAGCTTTCTTT.